This T cell receptor (beta chain) was captured by sequencing in a study of vaccination and CD4 T cells after COVID-19. General observations from the study: The median number of SARS-CoV-2-reactive clonotypes increased from approximately 23 to 38, a change that did not reach significance.

Note on this clonotype: What it recognizes is unknown.

Time point here: late sampling 161 to 241 days after vaccination in a few convalescent patients. Treatment specified: roughly 10-day PBMC culture with coronavirus spike peptide pools or control peptides (ViraFEST assay). Germline CDR1 reads SEHNR; CDR2 reads FQNEAQ (reference sequence). Trimming took off 3 bases at V and 0 bases at J, with 9 bases between the two ends. This CDR3 comprises 16 residues. Sequenced with the Oncomine TCR Beta short-read assay was DNA taken from cultured CD4+ T cells. Researchers extracted genomic DNA from CD4+ T cells that had been cultured. TCRdb itself ran the PCR reads through MiXCR, one entry per CDR3 protein. The repertoire holds more than 15,000 distinct CDR3 sequences, with approximately 50% as singletons.

Sequenced here: CD4+ T cells from blood, cultured in vitro, sampled about 7 months after SARS-CoV-2 vaccination. The genes are TRBV7-9 and TRBJ2-6; TRBD2 might be the D (5 bases). This TCR came from a human donor who had recovered from COVID-19. The CDR3 protein is CASSFQRDSGANVLTF. The CDR3 DNA reads as TGTGCCAGCAGCTTTCAGAGGGACTCTGGGGCCAACGTCCTGACTTTC.